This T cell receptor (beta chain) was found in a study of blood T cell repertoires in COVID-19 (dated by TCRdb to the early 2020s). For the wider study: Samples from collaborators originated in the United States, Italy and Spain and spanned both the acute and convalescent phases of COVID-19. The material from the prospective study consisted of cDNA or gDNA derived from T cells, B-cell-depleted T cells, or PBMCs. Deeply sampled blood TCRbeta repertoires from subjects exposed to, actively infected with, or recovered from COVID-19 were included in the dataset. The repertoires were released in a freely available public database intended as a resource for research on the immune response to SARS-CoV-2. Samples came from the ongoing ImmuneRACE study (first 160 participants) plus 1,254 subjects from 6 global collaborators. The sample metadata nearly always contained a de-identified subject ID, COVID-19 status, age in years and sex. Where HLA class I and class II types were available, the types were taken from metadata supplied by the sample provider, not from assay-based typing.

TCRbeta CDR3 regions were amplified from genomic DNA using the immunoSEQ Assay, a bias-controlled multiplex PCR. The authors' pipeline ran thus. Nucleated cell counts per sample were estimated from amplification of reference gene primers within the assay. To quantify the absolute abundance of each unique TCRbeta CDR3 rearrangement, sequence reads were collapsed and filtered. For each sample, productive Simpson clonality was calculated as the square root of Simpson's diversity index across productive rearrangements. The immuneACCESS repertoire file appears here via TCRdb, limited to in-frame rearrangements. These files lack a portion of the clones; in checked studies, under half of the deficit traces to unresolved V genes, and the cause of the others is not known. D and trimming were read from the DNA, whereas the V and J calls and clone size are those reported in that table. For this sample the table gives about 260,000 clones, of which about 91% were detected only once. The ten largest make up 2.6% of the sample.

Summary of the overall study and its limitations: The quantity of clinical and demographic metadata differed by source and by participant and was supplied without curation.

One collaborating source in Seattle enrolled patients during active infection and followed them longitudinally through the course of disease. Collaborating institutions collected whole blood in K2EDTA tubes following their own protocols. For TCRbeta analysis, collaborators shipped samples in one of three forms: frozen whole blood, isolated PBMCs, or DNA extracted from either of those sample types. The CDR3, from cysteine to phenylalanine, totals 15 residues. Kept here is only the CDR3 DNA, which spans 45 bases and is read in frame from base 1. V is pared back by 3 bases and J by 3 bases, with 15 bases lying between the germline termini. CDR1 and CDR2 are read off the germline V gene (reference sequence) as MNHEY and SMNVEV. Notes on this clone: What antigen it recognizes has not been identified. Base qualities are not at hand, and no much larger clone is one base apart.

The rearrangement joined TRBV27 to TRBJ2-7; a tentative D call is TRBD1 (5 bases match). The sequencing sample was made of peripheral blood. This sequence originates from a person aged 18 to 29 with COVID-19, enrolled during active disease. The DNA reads TGTGCCAGCAGTTTCGGCGCAGGGCACCTCTACGAGCAGTACTTC. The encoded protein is CASSFGAGHLYEQYF.